A selection of T cell receptor beta chains follows, all from one sample in a study of blood T cell repertoires in COVID-19. Assay: immunoSEQ multiplex PCR; the TCRdb copy retains only in-frame clones and omits some. This sample has approximately 200,000 clones, with approximately 83% found just once. Sequencing used peripheral blood. These receptors came from a woman in her forties or fifties with acute or convalescent COVID-19. Both conserved end residues are part of each CDR3. The order of the fields is V gene, J gene, CDR3 protein.

TRBV7-9	TRBJ1-4	CASSFGGVTEKLFF
TRBV24-1	TRBJ2-3	CATSDLPGQGTDTQYF
TRBV19	TRBJ2-3	CASSAPGLAGVTDTQYF
TRBV11-3	TRBJ2-3	CASSLGLAVGDTQYF
TRBV19	TRBJ1-5	CASSQSSNQPQHF
TRBV25-1	TRBJ1-1	CASSGTGDTEAFF
TRBV7-7	TRBJ2-2	CASSPQGLAAGELFF
TRBV10-3	TRBJ2-3	CAISESSGSNTDTQYF
TRBV28	TRBJ2-5	CASSFLSGARLAGETQYF
TRBV7-2	TRBJ1-1	CASSHGDTEAFF
TRBV9	TRBJ2-7	CASSFRPDSEYEQYF
TRBV6-1	TRBJ1-6	CASSETPGQTNSPLHF
TRBV5-6	TRBJ2-1	CASSRGPEQFF
TRBV14	TRBJ1-3	CASSQAGDGNTIYF
TRBV30	TRBJ2-1	CAWASGSNNEQFF
TRBV7-8	TRBJ2-7	CASSLGLASDEQYF
TRBV9	TRBJ2-3	CASTVEGAQDTQYF
TRBV10-2	TRBJ2-2	CASRGGTGELFF
TRBV12-5	TRBJ1-1	CASGLVAQGASNTEAFF
TRBV6-5	TRBJ2-7	CASSYSGQDYEQYF
TRBV6-4	TRBJ1-2	CASTKEAGSYGYTF
TRBV5-6	TRBJ2-7	CASSPTGAGWDEQYF
TRBV9	TRBJ1-2	CASSVGLTYGYTF
TRBV28	TRBJ1-2	CASSEDRNGYTF
TRBV3-1/TRBV3-2	TRBJ2-1	CASSVLSGRGPYNEQFF
TRBV7-8	TRBJ1-5	CASSTGQTLGGQPQHF
TRBV2	TRBJ2-3	CASSPSGSPDTQYF
TRBV6-1	TRBJ2-7	CASSDSGGLTYEQYF
TRBV6-2/TRBV6-3	TRBJ2-6	CASSYLGLPGANVLTF